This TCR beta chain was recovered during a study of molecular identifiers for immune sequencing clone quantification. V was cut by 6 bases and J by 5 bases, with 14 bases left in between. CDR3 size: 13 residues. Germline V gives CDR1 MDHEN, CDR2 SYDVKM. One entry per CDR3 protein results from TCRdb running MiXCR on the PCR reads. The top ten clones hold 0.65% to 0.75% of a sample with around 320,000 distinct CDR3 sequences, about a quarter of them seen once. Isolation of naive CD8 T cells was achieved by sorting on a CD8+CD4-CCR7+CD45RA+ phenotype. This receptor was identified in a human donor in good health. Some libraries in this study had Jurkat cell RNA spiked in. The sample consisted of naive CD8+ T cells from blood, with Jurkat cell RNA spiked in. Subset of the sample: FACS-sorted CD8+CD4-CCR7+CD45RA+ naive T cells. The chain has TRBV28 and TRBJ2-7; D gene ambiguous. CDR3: CASSPPVSHEQYF. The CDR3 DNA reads TGTGCCAGCAGCCCGCCAGTGTCCCACGAGCAGTACTTC.